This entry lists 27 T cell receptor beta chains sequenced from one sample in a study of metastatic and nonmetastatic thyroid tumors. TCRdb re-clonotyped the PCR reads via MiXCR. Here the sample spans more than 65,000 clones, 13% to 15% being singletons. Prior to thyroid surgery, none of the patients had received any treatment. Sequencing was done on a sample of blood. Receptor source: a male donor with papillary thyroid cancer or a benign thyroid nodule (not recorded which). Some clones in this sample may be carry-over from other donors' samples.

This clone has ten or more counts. The DNA of the CDR3 is TGCAGTGCTAGGGGTGGCGGGATAAACAATGAGCAGTTCTTC. This encodes CSARGGGINNEQFF. The rearrangement links TRBV20-1 to TRBJ2-1, with D perhaps matching TRBD2 (6 bases). This CDR3 contains 14 residues. Trimming removed 3 bases from V and 5 bases from J, with 14 bases in between. Germline loops: CDR1 DFQATT, CDR2 SNEGSKA (reference sequence).

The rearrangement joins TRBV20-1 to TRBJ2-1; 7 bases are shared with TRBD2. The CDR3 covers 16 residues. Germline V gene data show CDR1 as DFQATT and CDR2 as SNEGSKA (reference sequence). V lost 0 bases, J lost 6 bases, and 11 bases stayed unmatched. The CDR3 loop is CSARDGAGVRFNEQFF. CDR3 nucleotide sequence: TGCAGTGCTAGAGATGGGGCGGGAGTAAGGTTCAATGAGCAGTTCTTC.

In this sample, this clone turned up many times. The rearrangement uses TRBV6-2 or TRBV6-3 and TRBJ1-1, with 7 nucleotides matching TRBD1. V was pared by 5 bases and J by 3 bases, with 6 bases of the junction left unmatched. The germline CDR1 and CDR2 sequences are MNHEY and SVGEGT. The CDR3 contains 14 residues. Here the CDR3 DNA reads TGTGCCAGCAGTCCAGACAGGGAGGACACTGAAGCTTTCTTT. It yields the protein CASSPDREDTEAFF.

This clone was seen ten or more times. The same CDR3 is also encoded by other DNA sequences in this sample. Here the CDR3 DNA reads TGCAGTGCTAGAGTACTAGCGGGAGGAGCCTACGAGCAGTACTTC. Amino acids: CSARVLAGGAYEQYF. The V call is TRBV20-1, the J call TRBJ2-7; TRBD2 matches at 12 bases. With 1 base clipped from V and 2 bases from J, the junction kept 3 bases outside the gene matches. Germline V CDR1 and CDR2: DFQATT, SNEGSKA (reference sequence). This CDR3 region has 15 residues.

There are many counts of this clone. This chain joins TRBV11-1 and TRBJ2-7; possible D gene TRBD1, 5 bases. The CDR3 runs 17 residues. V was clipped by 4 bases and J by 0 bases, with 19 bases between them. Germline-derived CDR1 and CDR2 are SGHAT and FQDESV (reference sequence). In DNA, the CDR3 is TGTGCCAGCAGCTCCGCTTCAGGGATATTAGTCTCCTACGAGCAGTACTTC. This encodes CASSSASGILVSYEQYF.

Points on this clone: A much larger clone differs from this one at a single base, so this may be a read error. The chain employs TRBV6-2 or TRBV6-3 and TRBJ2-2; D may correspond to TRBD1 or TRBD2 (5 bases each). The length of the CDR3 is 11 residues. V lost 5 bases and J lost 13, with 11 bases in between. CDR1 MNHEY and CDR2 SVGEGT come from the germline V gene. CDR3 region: CASSRGGWLFF. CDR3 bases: TGTGCCAGCAGTAGGGGCGGGTGGCTGTTTTTT.

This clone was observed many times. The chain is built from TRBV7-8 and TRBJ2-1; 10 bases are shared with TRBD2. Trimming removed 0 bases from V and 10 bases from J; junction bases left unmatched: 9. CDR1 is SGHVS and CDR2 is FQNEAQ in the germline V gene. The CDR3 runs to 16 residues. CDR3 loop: CASSLAASGSFGEQFF. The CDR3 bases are TGTGCCAGCAGCTTAGCGGCTAGCGGGAGTTTCGGAGAGCAGTTCTTC.

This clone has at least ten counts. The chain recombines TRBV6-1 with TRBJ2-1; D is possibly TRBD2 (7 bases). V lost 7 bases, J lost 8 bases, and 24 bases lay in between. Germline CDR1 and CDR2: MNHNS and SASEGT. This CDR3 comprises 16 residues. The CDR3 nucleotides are TGTGCCAGCAAAGGGGGGGTAGGGACCCTTTCGGATGAGCAGTTCTTC. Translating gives CASKGGVGTLSDEQFF.

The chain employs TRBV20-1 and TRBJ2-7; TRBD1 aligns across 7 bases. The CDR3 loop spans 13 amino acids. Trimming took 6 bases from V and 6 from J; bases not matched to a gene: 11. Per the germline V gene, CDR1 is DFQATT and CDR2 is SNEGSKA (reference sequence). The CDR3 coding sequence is TGCAGTGCGAGAAAGGGGGCTCTCGGCGAGCAGTACTTC. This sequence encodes CSARKGALGEQYF.

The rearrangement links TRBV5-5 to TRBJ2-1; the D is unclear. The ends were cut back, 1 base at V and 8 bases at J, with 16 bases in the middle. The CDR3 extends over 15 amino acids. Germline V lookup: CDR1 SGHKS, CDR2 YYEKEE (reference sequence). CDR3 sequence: CASSLSADGLYEQFF. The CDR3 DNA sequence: TGTGCCAGCAGCTTGTCGGCAGACGGGTTGTATGAGCAGTTCTTC.

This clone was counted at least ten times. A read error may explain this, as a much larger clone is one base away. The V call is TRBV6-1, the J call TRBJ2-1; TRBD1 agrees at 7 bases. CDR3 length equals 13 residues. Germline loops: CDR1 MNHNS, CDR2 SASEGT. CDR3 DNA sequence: TGTGCCAGCAGTGACGAACAGGGGAGTGAGCAGTCCTTC. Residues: CASSDEQGSEQSF.

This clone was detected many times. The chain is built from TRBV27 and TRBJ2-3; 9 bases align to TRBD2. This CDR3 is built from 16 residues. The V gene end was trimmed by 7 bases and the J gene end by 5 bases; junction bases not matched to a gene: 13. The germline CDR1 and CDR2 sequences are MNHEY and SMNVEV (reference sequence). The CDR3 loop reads CASTRGVAGALDTQYF. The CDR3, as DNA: TGTGCCAGCACCCGTGGGGTAGCGGGAGCATTAGATACGCAGTATTTT.

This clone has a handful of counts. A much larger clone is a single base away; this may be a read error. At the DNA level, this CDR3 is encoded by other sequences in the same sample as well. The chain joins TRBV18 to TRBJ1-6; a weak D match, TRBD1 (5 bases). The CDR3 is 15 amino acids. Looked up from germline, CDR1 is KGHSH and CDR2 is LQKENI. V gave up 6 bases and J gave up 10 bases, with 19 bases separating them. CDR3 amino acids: CASSPYRSEESPLHF. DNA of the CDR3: TGTGCCAGCTCGCCCTACAGGTCTGAGGAGTCACCCCTCCACTTT.

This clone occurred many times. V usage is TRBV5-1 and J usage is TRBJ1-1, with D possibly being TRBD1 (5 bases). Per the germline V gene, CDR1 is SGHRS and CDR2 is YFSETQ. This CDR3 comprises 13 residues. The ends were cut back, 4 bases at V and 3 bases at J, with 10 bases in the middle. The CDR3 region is CASSTQGDTEAFF. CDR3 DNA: TGCGCCAGCAGCACCCAGGGTGACACTGAAGCTTTCTTT.

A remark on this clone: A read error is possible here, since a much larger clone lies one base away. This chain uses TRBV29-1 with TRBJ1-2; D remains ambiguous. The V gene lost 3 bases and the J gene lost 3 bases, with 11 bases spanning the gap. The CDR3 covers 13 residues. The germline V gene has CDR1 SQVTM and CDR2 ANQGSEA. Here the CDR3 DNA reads TGCAGCGTTGATACGAACCTGGACTATGGCTACACCTTC. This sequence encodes CSVDTNLDYGYTF.

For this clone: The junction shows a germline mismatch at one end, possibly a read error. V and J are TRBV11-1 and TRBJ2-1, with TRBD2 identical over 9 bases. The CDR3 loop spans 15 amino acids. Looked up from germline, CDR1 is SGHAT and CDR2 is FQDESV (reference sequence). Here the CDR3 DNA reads TGTGCCTGCAGCTCGGTAGCGGGAGAAAACAATGAGCAGTTCTTC. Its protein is CACSSVAGENNEQFF.

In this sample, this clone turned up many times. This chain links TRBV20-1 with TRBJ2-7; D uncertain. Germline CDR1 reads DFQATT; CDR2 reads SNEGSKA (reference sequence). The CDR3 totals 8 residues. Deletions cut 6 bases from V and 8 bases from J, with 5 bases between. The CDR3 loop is CSAPKQYV. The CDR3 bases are TGCAGTGCCCCAAAGCAGTACGTC.

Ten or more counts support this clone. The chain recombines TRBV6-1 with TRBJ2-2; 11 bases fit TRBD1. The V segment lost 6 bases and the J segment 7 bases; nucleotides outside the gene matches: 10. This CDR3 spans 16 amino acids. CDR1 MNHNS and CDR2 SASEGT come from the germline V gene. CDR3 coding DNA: TGTGCCAGCAGGAGAAGAGCCGGGACAGGGGGCGGGGAGCTGTTTTTT. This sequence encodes CASRRRAGTGGGELFF.

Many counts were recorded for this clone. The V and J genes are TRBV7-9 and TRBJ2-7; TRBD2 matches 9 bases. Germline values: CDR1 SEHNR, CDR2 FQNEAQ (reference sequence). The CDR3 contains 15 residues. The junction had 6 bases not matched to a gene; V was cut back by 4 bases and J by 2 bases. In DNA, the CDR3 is TGTGCCAGCAGCTCCGTATCTAGCGGGACCTACGAGCAGTACTTC. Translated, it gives CASSSVSSGTYEQYF.

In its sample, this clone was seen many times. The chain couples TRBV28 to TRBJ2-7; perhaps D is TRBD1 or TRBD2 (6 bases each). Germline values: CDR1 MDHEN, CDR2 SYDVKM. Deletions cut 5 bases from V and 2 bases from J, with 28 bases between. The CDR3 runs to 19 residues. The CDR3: CASSPEGGRRRGPTYEQYF. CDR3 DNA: TGTGCCAGCAGTCCCGAAGGGGGGAGAAGGCGCGGGCCGACCTACGAGCAGTACTTC.

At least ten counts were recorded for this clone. The CDR3 loop reads CATSSTRVGGYTF. The CDR3 DNA reads TGTGCCACCAGCTCGACGAGGGTCGGTGGCTACACCTTC. The chain is built from TRBV15 and TRBJ1-2; no clear D. CDR1 LNHNV and CDR2 YYDKDF come from the germline V gene (reference sequence). Trimming cost V 5 bases and J 7 bases, with 14 bases left between them. The CDR3 is made up of 13 amino acids.

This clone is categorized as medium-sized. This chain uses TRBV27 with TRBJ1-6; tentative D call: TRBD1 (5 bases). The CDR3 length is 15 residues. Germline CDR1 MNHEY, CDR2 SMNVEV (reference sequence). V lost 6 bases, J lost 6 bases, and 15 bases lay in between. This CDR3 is CASSTRDGANSPLHF. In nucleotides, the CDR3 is TGTGCCAGCAGCACGCGGGACGGCGCTAATTCACCCCTCCACTTT.

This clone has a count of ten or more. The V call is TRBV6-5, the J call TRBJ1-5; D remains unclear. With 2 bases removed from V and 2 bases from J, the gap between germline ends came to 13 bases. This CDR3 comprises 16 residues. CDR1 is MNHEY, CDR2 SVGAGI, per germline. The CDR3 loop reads CASSYGGYGGNQPQHF. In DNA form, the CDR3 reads TGTGCCAGCAGTTACGGTGGGTACGGCGGCAATCAGCCCCAGCATTTT.

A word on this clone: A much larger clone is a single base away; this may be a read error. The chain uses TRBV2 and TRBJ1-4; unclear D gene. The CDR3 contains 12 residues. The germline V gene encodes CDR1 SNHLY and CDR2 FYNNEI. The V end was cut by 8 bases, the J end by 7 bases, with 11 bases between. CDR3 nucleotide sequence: TGTGCCAGCGAAGCGTCCTGTGAAAAACTGTTTTTT. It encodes CASEASCEKLFF. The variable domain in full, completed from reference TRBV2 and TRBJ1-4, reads EPEVTQTPSHQVTQMGQEVILRCVPISNHLYFYWYRQILGQKVEFLVSFYNNEISEKSEIFDDQFSVERPDGSNFTLKIRSTKLEDSAMYFCASEASCEKLFFGSGTQLSVL.

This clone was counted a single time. CDR3 nucleotide sequence: TGCGCCAGCAGCAGCCGACTATCGGGAGTAGAATGGCAGTACTTC. Amino acids: CASSSRLSGVEWQYF. The J gene is TRBJ2-7, the V gene TRBV5-1; D perhaps matches TRBD2 (6 bases). Germline V lookup: CDR1 SGHRS, CDR2 YFSETQ. This CDR3 has 15 residues. Trimming removed 4 bases from V and 9 bases from J, with 23 bases in between.

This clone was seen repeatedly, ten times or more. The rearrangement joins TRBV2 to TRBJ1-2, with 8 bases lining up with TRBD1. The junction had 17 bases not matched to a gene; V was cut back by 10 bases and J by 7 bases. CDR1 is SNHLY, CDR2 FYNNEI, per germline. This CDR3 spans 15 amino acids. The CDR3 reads CATIGQGVPKSGYTF. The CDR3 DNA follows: TGTGCCACGATAGGACAGGGCGTCCCTAAGAGTGGCTACACCTTC.

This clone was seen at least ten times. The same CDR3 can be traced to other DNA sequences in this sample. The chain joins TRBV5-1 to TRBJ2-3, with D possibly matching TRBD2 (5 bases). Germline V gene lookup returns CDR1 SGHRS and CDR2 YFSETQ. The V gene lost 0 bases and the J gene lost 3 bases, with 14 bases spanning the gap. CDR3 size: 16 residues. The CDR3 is CASSLGLGELTDTQYF. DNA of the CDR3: TGCGCCAGCAGCTTGGGTCTCGGGGAGTTGACAGATACGCAGTATTTT.